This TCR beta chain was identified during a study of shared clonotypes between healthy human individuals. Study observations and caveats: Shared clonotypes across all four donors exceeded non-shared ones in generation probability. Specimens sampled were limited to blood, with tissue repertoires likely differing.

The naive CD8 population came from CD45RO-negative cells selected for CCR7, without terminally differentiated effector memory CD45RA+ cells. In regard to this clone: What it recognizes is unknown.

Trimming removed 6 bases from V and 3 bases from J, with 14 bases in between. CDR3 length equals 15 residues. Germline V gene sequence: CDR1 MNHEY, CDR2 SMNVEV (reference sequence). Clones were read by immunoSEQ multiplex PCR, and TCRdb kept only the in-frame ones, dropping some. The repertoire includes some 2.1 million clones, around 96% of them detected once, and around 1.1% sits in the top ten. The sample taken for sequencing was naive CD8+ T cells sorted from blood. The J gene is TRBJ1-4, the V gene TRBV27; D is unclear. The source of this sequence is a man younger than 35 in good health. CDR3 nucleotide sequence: TGTGCCAGCAGACACCCTCAGGCGTCTAATGAAAAACTGTTTTTT. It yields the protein CASRHPQASNEKLFF.